Described below is a single TCR beta chain sequence and its context. The data were taken from a study of blood T cell repertoires in COVID-19. As originally analysed: Researchers report that nucleated cell counts were estimated from reference gene primer amplification. Repertoires were generated with immunoSEQ multiplex PCR, while TCRdb's copy carries only in-frame clones and drops some. The D gene and trimming were derived from the DNA, and the V and J assignments and clone size from that table. The data hold about 470,000 clones, with approximately 90% observed a single time. Those who participated ranged in age from roughly 18 to 89 years and resided in 20 to 30 US areas. V gave up 5 bases and J gave up 4 bases, with 11 bases separating them. Germline CDR1 reads SEHNR; CDR2 reads FQNEAQ (reference sequence). There are 13 residues in the CDR3.

The chain is built from TRBV7-9 and TRBJ1-2, with D maybe TRBD1 (6 bases). This clonotype originated in a woman younger than 30 who had recovered from COVID-19. The sample taken for sequencing was PBMCs or T cells enriched from blood (not recorded which). Here the CDR3 reads CASSQGQSYGYTF. As DNA, the CDR3 is TGTGCCAGCAGCCAAGGACAGAGCTATGGCTACACCTTC. The full variable domain, with the rest looked up from reference TRBV7-9 and TRBJ1-2, is DTGVSQNPRHKITKRGQNVTFRCDPISEHNRLYWYRQTLGQGPEFLTYFQNEAQLEKSRLLSDRFSAERPKGSFSTLEIQRTEQGDSAMYLCASSQGQSYGYTFGSGTRLTVV.